The T cell receptor beta chain under discussion was sequenced for a study of cytomegalovirus exposure and HLA in healthy donors. CDR1 is SSHAT, CDR2 FNYEAQ, per germline (reference sequence). The length of the CDR3 is 15 residues. As concerns this clone: One junction end disagrees with the germline gene, perhaps due to a read error.

Both 60 Vbeta primers and 13 Jbeta primers went into the PCR. The data were produced by immunoSEQ multiplex PCR, yet TCRdb's version contains in-frame clones alone and is incomplete. The sample yields tens of thousands of clones, more than 55% seen once. This chain uses TRBV7-7 with TRBJ1-3, with TRBD1 identical over 8 bases. Sequencing input: PBMCs. The clonotype comes from a human donor in good health. DNA for the CDR3: TGTGCTAGCAGCGAAGGGACAGGCTACGGAAACACCATATATTTT. It specifies CASSEGTGYGNTIYF.